The entry below describes one TCR beta chain. This clonotype was seen ten or more times. The clone's antigen remains unknown. No base-level quality is on record; no much larger clone is a single base apart. TCR cDNA was synthesized by 5'RACE template switching, through which a universal primer site and unique molecular identifiers were introduced. Priming of cDNA synthesis was performed from both the TCR alpha and TCR beta constant segments. Two PCR steps were used to amplify libraries, with sample barcodes and sequencing adapters being added in the second step. Libraries were sequenced on Illumina HiSeq 2500 (2x100 bp) or NovaSeq (2x150 bp). As for the original processing: Demultiplexing of reads and collapsing into UMI consensus sequences were performed with MIGEC, and V(D)J alignment was carried out with MiXCR. Clonotypes responding to the vaccine were identified with edgeR on replicate PBMC samples, with the criteria of FDR below 0.01 and a log2 fold change above 5 up to day 15. Each bulk clonotype was labeled CD4 or CD8 based on which sequenced repertoire, CD4 or CD8, contained the clonotype at higher abundance. TCRdb reworked the public reads: Q25 trimming with fastp, MiXCR clone assembly, productive beta chains retained. Merged by CDR3 protein, the rows form single entries marked with the most common genes and DNA. TCRdb, not the original authors, processed these V and J calls. Counted in this sample were a few hundred thousand distinct CDR3 sequences; 6.9% of them appeared once. About 0.85% of the sample comes from the top ten.

The entry originates in a study of T cells after yellow fever vaccination (dated by TCRdb to between 2017 and 2020). In the study overall: Libraries from fractions with low cell numbers were prepared with the SMART-Seq v4 Ultra Low Input RNA kit. To follow T-cell clones before and after primary and booster YFV17D yellow fever vaccination, bulk TCR alpha and beta repertoires were sequenced over time. Two healthy male donors, one aged 18 to 30 and one aged 30 to 39 years, were included in the cohort. Blood was drawn at multiple timepoints before and after primary and secondary immunization, with bulk PBMC replicates and cell subsets isolated.

The investigation overall reported the following: Most clones expanded after primary vaccination were re-detected after the booster (about 95% of CD4 and 88% of CD8), suggesting broad memory maintenance. The secondary T-cell response was found to be weaker but faster than the primary response, with a peak reached on day 5 rather than on day 15. Only a couple of donors were included in the study, so the extent to which the findings can be generalized is limited. Computational filtering was required because FACS-sorted repertoires could contain abundant contaminating clonotypes from the bulk population. A small share of clonotypes was detected in both CD4 and CD8 compartments, with the overlap likely arising from convergent recombination.

The CDR3 runs 13 residues from the cysteine to the phenylalanine. Solely the CDR3 DNA is kept, with 39 bases framed from the first base. V gives up 5 bases and J gives up 0 bases, and the segment between their germline ends measures 6 bases. Via the germline V gene, CDR1 is SGHVS and CDR2 FNYEAQ. Per the publication, the treatment or condition label means: live attenuated yellow fever vaccine strain. PBMCs were isolated from peripheral blood using a standard Ficoll-Paque protocol. CD4 and CD8 T-cell fractions were isolated with Dynabeads CD4 and CD8 positive selection kits. TriZol was used to extract RNA from bulk PBMCs, from CD4 and CD8 fractions, and from dextramer-positive and dextramer-negative fractions.

The receptor comes from a man under 40 who received the YFV17D yellow fever vaccine. The sequences come from CD4+ T cells sorted from PBMCs, collected 15 days after the yellow fever booster vaccination. The rearranged chain carries TRBV7-6 and TRBJ2-3; a confident D gene designation cannot be given. The DNA sequence reads TGTGCCAGCAGCAAAGTTAGCACAGATACGCAGTATTTT. Translated, it reads CASSKVSTDTQYF.